The subject of this entry is one T cell receptor (beta chain). These data originate in a study of blood T cell repertoires in COVID-19. CDR3 length equals 13 residues. The V gene's germline CDR1 is SQVTM and CDR2 ANQGSEA. V gave up 5 bases and J gave up 4 bases, with 11 bases separating them. Data came from immunoSEQ multiplex PCR; TCRdb stores just in-frame clones and leaves some out. Among fewer than 200,000 clones listed, roughly 82% were seen once. This sequence originates from a woman aged 65 to 85 with acute or convalescent COVID-19. The J gene is TRBJ2-2, the V gene TRBV29-1, with D possibly TRBD1 on 5 matching bases. Sample: peripheral blood. CDR3 DNA: TGCAGCGTTCCAACAGACAGCACCGGGGAGCTGTTTTTT. Translated, it gives CSVPTDSTGELFF.